This TCR beta chain originates from a study of type 1 regulatory T cells. Study-level information: An in vitro protocol generated T-allo10, a Tr1-enriched, alloantigen-specific CD4 T cell product.

After removal of 3 bases from V and 3 bases from J, the junction contained 6 bases not matched to a gene. The CDR3 totals 14 residues. Germline-derived CDR1 and CDR2 are SGHRS and YFSETQ. This clonotype was seen more than once but under ten times. TCRdb reprocessed the reads with MiXCR, giving one entry per CDR3 protein. The data show 90,000 to 100,000 distinct CDR3 sequences, roughly 28% seen once. Sequences were obtained from CD4+ T cells, either the whole sample or a sorted fraction (not recorded which). The rearrangement joins TRBV5-1 to TRBJ2-7; 7 nucleotides line up with TRBD2. This TCR was recovered from a human donor in good health. Written as DNA, the CDR3 is TGCGCCAGCAGCTCGGGGGGTCGAGTCTACGAGCAGTACTTC. This gives the protein CASSSGGRVYEQYF.